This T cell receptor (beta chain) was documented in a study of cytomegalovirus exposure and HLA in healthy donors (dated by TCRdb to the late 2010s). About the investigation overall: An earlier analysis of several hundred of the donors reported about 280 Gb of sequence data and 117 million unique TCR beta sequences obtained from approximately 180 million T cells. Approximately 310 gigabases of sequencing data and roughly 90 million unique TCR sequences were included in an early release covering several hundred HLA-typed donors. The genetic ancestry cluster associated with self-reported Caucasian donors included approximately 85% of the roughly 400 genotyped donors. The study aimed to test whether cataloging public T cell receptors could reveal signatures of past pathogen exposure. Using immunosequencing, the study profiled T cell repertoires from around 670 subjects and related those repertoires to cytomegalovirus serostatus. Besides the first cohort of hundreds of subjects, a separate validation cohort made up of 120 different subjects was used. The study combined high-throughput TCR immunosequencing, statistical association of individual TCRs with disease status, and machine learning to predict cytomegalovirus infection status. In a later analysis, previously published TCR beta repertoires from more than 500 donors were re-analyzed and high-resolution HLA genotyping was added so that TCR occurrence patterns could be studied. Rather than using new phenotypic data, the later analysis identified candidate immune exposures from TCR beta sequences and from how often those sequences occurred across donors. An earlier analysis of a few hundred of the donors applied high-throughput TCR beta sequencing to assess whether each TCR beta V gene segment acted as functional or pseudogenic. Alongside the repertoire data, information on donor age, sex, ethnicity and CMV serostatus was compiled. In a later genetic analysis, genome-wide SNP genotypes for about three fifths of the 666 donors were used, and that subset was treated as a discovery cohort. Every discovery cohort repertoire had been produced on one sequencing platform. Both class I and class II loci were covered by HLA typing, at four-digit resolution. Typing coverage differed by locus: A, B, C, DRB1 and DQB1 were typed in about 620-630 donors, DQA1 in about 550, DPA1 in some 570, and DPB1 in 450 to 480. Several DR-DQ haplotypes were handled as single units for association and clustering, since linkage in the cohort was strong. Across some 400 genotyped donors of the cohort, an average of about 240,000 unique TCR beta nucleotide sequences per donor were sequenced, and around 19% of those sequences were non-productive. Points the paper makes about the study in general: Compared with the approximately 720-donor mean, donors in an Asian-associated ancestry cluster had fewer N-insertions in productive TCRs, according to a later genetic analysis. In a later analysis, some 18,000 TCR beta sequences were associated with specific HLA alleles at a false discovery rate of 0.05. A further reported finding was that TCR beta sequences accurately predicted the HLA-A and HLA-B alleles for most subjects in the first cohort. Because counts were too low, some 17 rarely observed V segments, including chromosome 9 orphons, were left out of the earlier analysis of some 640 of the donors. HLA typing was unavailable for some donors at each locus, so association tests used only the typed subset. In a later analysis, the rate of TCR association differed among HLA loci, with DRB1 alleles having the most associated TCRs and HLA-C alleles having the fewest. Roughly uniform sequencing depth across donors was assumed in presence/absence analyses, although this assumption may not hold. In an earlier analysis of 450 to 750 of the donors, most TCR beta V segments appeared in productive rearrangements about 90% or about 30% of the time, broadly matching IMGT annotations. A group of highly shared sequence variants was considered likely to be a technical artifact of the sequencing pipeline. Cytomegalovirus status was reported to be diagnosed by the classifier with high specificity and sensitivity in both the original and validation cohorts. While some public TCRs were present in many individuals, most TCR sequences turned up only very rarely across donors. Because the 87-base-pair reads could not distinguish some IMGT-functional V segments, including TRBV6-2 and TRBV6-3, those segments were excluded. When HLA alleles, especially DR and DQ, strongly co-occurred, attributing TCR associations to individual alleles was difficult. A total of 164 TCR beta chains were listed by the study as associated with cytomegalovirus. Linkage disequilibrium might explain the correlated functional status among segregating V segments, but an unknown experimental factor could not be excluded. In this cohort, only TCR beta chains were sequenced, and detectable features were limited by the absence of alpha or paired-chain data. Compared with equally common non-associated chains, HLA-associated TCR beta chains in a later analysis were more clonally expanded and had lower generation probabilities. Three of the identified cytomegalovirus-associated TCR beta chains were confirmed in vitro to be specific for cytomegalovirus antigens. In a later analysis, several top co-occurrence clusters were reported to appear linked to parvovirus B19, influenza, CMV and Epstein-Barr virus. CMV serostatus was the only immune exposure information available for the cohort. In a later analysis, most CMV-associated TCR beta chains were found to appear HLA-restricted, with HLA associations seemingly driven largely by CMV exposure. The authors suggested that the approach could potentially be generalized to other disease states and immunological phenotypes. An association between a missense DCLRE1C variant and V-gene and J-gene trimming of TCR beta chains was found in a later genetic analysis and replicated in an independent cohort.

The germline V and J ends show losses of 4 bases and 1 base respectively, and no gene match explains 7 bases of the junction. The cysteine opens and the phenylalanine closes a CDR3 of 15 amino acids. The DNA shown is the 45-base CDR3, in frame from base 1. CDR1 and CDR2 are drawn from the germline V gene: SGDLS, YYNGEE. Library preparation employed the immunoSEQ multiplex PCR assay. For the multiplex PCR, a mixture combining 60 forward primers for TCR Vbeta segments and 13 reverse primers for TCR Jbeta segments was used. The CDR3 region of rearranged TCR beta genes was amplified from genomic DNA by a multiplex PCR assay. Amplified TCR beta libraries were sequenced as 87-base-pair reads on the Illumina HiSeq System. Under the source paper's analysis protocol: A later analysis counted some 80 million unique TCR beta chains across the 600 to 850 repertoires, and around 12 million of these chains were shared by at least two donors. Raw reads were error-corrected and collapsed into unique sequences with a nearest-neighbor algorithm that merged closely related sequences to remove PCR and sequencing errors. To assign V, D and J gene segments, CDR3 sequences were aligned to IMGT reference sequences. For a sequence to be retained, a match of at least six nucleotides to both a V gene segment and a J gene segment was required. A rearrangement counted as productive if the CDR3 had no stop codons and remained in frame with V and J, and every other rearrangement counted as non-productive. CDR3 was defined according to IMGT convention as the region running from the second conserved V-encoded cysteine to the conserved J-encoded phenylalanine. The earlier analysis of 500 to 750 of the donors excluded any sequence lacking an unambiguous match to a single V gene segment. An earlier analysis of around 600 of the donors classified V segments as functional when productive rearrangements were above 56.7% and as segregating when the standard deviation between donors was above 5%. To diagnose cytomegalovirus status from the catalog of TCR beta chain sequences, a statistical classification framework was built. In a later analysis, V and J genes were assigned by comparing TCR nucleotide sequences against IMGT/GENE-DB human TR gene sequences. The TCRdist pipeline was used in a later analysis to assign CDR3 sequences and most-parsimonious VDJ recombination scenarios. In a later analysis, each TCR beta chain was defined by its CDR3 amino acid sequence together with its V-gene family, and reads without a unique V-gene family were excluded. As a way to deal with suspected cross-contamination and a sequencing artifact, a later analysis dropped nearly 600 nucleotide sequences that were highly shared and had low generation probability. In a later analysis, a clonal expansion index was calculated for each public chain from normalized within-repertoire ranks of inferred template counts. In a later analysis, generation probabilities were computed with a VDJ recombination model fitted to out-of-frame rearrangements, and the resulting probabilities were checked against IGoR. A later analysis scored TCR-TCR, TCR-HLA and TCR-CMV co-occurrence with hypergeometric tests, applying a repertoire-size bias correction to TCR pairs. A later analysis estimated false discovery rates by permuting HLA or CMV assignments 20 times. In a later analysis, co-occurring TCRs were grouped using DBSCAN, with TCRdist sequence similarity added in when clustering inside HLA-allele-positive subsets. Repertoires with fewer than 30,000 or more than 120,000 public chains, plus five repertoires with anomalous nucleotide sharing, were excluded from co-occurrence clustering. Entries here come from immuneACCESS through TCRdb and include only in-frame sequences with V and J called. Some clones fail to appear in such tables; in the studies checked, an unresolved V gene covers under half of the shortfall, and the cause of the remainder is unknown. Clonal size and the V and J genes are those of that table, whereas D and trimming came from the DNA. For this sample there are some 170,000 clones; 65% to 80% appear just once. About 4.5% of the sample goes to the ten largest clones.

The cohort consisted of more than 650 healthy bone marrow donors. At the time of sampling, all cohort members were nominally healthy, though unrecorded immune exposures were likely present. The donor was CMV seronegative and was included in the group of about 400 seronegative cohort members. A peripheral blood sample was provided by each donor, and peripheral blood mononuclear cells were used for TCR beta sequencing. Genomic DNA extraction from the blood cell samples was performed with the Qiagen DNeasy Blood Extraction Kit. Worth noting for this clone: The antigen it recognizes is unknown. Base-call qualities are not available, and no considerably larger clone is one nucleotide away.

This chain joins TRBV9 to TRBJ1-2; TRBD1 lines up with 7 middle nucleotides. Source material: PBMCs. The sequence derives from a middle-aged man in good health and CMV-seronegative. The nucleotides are TGTGCCAGCAGCCTCAACGACAGGGTTAACTATGGCTACACCTTC. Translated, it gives CASSLNDRVNYGYTF.